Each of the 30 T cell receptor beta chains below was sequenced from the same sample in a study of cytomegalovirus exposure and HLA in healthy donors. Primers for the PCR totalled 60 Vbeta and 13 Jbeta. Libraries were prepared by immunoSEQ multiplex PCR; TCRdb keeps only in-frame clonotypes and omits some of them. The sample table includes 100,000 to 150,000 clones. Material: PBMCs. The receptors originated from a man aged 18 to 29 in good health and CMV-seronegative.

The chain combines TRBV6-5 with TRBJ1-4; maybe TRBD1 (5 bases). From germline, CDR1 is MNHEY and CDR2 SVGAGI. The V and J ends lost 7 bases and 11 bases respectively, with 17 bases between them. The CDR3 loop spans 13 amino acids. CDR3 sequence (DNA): TGTGCCAGCACGGCGGGGGACGGGATTAAACTGTTTTTT. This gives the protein CASTAGDGIKLFF.

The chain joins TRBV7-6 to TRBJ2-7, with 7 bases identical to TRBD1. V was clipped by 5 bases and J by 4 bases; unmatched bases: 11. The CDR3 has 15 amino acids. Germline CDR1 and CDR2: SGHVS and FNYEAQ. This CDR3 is CASSADDSQGYEQYF. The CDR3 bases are TGTGCCAGCAGCGCAGACGATTCACAGGGGTACGAGCAGTACTTC.

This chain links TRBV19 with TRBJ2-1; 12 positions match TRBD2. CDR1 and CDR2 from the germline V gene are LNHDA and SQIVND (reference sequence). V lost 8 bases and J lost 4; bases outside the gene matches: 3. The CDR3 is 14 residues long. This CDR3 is CASRTSGEYNEQFF. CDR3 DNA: TGTGCCAGTCGGACTAGCGGGGAATACAATGAGCAGTTCTTC.

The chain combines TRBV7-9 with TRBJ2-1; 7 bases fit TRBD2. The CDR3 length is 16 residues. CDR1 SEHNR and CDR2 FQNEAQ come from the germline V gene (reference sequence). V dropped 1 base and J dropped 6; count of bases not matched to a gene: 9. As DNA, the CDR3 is TGTGCCAGCAGCTTAGTCGGAGCGGGGCGGCTCAATGAGCAGTTCTTC. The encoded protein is CASSLVGAGRLNEQFF.

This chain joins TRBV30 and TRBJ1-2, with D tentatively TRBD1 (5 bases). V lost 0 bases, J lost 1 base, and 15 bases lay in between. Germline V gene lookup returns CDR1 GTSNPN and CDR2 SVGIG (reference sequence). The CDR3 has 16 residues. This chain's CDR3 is CAWSVRWGGNNYGYTF. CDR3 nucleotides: TGTGCCTGGAGTGTACGGTGGGGGGGAAATAACTATGGCTACACCTTC.

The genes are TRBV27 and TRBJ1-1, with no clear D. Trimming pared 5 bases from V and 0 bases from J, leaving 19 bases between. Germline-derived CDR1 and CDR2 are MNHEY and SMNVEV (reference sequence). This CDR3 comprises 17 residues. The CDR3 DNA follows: TGTGCCAGCAGTCAACTGAAACCCCTCCCCATGAACACTGAAGCTTTCTTT. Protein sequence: CASSQLKPLPMNTEAFF.

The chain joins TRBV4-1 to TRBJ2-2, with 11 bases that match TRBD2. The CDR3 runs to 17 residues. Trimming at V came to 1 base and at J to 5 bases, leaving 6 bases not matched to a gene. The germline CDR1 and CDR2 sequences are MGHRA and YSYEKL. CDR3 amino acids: CASSQALLAGETGELFF. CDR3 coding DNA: TGCGCCAGCAGCCAAGCTTTACTAGCGGGAGAGACCGGGGAGCTGTTTTTT.

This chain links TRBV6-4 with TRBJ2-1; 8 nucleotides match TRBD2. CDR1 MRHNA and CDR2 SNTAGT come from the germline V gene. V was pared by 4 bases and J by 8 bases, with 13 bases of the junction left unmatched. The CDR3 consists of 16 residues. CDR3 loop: CASSGLGRGGQHEQFF. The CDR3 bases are TGTGCCAGCAGTGGTCTGGGTCGGGGGGGCCAGCATGAGCAGTTCTTC.

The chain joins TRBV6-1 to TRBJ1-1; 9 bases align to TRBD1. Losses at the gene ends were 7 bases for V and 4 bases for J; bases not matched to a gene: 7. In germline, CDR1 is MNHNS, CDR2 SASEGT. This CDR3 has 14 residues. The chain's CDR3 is CASTRTGALTEAFF. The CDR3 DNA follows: TGTGCCAGCACTAGGACAGGGGCCCTCACTGAAGCTTTCTTT.

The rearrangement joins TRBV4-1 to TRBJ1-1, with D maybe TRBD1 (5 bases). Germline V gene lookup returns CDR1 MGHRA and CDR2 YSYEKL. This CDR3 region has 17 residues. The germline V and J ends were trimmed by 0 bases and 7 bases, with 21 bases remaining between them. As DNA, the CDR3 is TGCGCCAGCAGCCAAGATATCTCCCGGACCGGGGGTGGTGAAGCTTTCTTT. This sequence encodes CASSQDISRTGGGEAFF.

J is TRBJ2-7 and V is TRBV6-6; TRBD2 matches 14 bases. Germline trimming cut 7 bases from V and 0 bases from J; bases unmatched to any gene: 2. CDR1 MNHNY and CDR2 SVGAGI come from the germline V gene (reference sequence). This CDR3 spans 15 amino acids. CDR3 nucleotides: TGTGCCAGCACCGGGACTAGCGGGAGCTCCTACGAGCAGTACTTC. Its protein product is CASTGTSGSSYEQYF.

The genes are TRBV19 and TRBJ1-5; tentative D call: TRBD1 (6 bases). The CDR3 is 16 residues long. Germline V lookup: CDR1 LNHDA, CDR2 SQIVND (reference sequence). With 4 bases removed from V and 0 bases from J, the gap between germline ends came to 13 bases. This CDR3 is CASSRVGGGSNQPQHF. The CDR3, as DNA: TGTGCCAGTAGTAGGGTAGGGGGTGGTAGCAATCAGCCCCAGCATTTT.

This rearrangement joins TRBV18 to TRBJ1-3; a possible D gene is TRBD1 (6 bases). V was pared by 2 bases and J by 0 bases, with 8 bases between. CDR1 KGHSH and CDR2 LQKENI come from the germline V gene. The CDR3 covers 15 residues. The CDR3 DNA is TGTGCCAGCTCACCATACAGGGCCTCTGGAAACACCATATATTTT. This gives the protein CASSPYRASGNTIYF.

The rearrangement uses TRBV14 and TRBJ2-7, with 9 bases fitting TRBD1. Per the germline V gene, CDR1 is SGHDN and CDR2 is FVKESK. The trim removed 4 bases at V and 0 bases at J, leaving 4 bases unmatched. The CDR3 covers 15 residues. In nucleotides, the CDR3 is TGTGCCAGCAGCCTCTGGGACAGGGACTCCTACGAGCAGTACTTC. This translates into CASSLWDRDSYEQYF.

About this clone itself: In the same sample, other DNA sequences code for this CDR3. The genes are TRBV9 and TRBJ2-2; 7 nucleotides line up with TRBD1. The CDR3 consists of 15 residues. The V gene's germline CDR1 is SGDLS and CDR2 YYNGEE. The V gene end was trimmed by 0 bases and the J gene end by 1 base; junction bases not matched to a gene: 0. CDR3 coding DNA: TGTGCCAGCAGCGTAGGACAGGGGAACACCGGGGAGCTGTTTTTT. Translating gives CASSVGQGNTGELFF. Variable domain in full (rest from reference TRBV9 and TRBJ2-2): DSGVTQTPKHLITATGQRVTLRCSPRSGDLSVYWYQQSLDQGLQFLIQYYNGEERAKGNILERFSAQQFPDLHSELNLSSLELGDSALYFCASSVGQGNTGELFFGEGSRLTVL.

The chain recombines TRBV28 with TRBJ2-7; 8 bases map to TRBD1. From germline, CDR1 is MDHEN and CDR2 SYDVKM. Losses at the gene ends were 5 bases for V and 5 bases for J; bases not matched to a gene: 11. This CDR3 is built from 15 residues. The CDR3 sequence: CASSLTSGTGDEQYF. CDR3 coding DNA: TGTGCCAGCAGTCTGACCTCCGGGACAGGCGACGAGCAGTACTTC.

The CDR3: CASSYSGTSGRGNTGELFF. In DNA, the CDR3 is TGCGCCAGCAGCTACTCCGGGACTAGCGGGAGGGGAAACACCGGGGAGCTGTTTTTT. The chain has TRBV5-1 and TRBJ2-2; 16 bases agree with TRBD2. Germline CDR1 is SGHRS and CDR2 is YFSETQ. Trimming removed 3 bases from V and 2 bases from J; junction bases left unmatched: 7. This CDR3 is 19 amino acids long.

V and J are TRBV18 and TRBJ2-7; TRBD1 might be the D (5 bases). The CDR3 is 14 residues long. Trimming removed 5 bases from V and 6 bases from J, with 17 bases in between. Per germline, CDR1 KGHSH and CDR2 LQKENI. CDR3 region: CASSASGLVGEQYF. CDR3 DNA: TGTGCCAGCTCAGCGTCAGGGTTAGTTGGCGAGCAGTACTTC.

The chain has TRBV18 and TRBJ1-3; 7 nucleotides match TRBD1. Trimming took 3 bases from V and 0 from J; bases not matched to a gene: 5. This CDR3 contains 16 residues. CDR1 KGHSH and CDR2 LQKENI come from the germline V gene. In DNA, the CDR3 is TGTGCCAGCTCACCTCAGACAGGGAGCTCTGGAAACACCATATATTTT. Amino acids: CASSPQTGSSGNTIYF.

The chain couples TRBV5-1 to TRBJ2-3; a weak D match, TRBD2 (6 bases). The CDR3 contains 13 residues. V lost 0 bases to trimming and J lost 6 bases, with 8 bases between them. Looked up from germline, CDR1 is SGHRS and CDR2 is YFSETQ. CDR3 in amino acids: CASSLAGVDTQYF. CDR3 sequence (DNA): TGCGCCAGCAGCTTGGCGGGGGTTGATACGCAGTATTTT.

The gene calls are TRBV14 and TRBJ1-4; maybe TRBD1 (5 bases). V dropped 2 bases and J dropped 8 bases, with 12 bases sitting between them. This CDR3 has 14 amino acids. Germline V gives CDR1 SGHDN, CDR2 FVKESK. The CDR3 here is CASSQWGSEEKLFF. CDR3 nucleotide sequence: TGTGCCAGCAGCCAATGGGGCTCGGAGGAAAAACTGTTTTTT.

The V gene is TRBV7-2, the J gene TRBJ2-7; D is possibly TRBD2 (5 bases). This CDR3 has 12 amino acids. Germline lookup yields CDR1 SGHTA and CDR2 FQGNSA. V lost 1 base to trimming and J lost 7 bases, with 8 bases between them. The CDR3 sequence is CASSLVDLEQYF. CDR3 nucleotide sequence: TGTGCCAGCAGCTTAGTGGACTTAGAGCAGTACTTC.

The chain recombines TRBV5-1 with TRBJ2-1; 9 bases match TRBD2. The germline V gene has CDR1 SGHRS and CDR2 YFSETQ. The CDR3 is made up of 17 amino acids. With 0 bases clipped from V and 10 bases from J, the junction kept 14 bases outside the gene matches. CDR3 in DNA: TGCGCCAGCAGCTTGGGTGCACTAGCGGGTGTTATTAGGGAGCAGTTCTTC. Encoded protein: CASSLGALAGVIREQFF.

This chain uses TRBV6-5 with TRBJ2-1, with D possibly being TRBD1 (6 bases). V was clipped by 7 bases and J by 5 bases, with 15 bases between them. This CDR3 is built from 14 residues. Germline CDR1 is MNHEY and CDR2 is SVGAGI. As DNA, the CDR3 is TGTGCCAGCACCCAATTTGGGGGCAACAATGAGCAGTTCTTC. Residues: CASTQFGGNNEQFF.

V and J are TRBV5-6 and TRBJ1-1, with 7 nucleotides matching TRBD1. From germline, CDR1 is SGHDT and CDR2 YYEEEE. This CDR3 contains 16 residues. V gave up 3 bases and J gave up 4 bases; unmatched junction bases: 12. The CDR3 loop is CASSSESTGFGTEAFF. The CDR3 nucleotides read TGTGCCAGCAGCTCGGAATCGACAGGGTTCGGCACTGAAGCTTTCTTT. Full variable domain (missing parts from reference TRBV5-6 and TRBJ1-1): DAGVTQSPTHLIKTRGQQVTLRCSPKSGHDTVSWYQQALGQGPQFIFQYYEEEERQRGNFPDRFSGHQFPNYSSELNVNALLLGDSALYLCASSSESTGFGTEAFFGQGTRLTVV.

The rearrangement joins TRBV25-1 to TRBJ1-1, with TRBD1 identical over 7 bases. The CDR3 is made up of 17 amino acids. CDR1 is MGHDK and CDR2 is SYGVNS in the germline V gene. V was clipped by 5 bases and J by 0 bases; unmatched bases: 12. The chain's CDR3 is CASSRFKITGVNTEAFF. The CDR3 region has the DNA TGTGCCAGCAGTCGATTTAAAATTACAGGGGTGAACACTGAAGCTTTCTTT.

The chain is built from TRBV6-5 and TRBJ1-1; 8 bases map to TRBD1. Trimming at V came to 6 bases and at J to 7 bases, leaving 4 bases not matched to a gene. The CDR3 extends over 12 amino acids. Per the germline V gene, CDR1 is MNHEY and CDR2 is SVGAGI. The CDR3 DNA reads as TGTGCCAGCAGCGGACAGGGATATGAAGCTTTCTTT. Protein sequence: CASSGQGYEAFF.

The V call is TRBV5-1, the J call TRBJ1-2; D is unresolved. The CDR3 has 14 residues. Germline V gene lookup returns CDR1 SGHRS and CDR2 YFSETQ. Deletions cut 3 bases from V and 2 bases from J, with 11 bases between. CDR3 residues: CASSSDGLNYGYTF. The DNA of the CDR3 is TGCGCCAGCAGCTCTGACGGACTCAACTATGGCTACACCTTC.

The CDR3: CASSPTQGMPEQFF. CDR3 DNA: TGTGCCAGCAGCCCAACACAGGGTATGCCTGAGCAGTTCTTC. The rearrangement links TRBV11-3 to TRBJ2-1, with D perhaps TRBD1 (6 bases). The V end was cut by 5 bases, the J end by 9 bases, with 17 bases between. Germline V CDR1 and CDR2: SGHNT, YENEEA. The CDR3 covers 14 residues.

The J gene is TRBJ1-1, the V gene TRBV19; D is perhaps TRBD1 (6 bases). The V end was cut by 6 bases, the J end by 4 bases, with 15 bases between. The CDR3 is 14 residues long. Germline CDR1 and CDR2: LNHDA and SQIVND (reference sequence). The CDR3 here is CASSWRGGITEAFF. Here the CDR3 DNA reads TGTGCCAGTAGCTGGAGGGGGGGAATCACTGAAGCTTTCTTT. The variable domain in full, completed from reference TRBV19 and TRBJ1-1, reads DGGITQSPKYLFRKEGQNVTLSCEQNLNHDAMYWYRQDPGQGLRLIYYSQIVNDFQKGDIAEGYSVSREKKESFPLTVTSAQKNPTAFYLCASSWRGGITEAFFGQGTRLTVV.